The rows below give T cell receptor beta chains drawn from one sample of a study of lymphopenia after photon versus proton radiotherapy. Assay: immunoSEQ multiplex PCR; the TCRdb copy retains only in-frame clones and omits some. The sample lists 55,000 to 70,000 clones, under 95% occurring once. This material consisted of peripheral blood, taken from a patient treated with photon-based radiotherapy. The receptors originated from a woman in her thirties or forties with cholangiocarcinoma. CDR3s include the opening cysteine and the closing phenylalanine or tryptophan. Fields, in order: V gene, clone size, J gene, D gene, CDR3 protein, CDR3 DNA. A D gene is named only where the DNA matches it firmly. Rows may omit the clone size; those that give it use once, few, many or a size class.

V gene: TRBV5-8; clone size: -; J gene: TRBJ1-2; D gene: -; CDR3 protein: CASTEDLGRGYTF; CDR3 DNA: TGTGCCAGCACCGAGGATCTGGGACGCGGCTACACCTTC
V gene: TRBV2; clone size: -; J gene: TRBJ2-1; D gene: TRBD1; CDR3 protein: CASMTGQGAVYNEQFF; CDR3 DNA: TGTGCCAGCATGACTGGACAGGGGGCTGTCTACAATGAGCAGTTCTTC
V gene: TRBV30; clone size: -; J gene: TRBJ1-2; D gene: -; CDR3 protein: CAWSGSGYTF; CDR3 DNA: TGTGCCTGGAGTGGGAGTGGCTACACCTTC
V gene: TRBV7-8; clone size: -; J gene: TRBJ1-2; D gene: -; CDR3 protein: CASSLGVWRSGGYTF; CDR3 DNA: TGTGCCAGCAGCTTAGGGGTTTGGAGGTCCGGAGGCTACACCTTC
V gene: TRBV6-6; clone size: -; J gene: TRBJ2-7; D gene: TRBD1; CDR3 protein: CASRAGQGVYEQYF; CDR3 DNA: TGTGCCAGCAGGGCAGGACAGGGGGTCTACGAGCAGTACTTC
V gene: TRBV18; clone size: -; J gene: TRBJ1-1; D gene: TRBD1; CDR3 protein: CASSRRQGHLSNTEAFF; CDR3 DNA: TGTGCCAGCTCCCGACGACAGGGGCACCTTTCGAACACTGAAGCTTTCTTT
V gene: TRBV9; clone size: -; J gene: TRBJ2-5; D gene: TRBD1; CDR3 protein: CASSVEDRAYQETQYF; CDR3 DNA: TGTGCCAGCAGCGTGGAGGACAGGGCGTACCAAGAGACCCAGTACTTC
V gene: TRBV4-3; clone size: -; J gene: TRBJ1-1; D gene: -; CDR3 protein: CASSQEIVGSEAFF; CDR3 DNA: TGCGCCAGCAGCCAAGAGATTGTCGGGTCTGAAGCTTTCTTT
V gene: TRBV4-3; clone size: -; J gene: TRBJ1-1; D gene: -; CDR3 protein: CASSQDYRRNTEAFF; CDR3 DNA: TGCGCCAGCAGCCAAGATTACAGACGGAACACTGAAGCTTTCTTT
V gene: TRBV5-1; clone size: -; J gene: TRBJ1-1; D gene: TRBD1; CDR3 protein: CASSLTTGGSTEAFF; CDR3 DNA: TGCGCCAGCAGCCTCACCACAGGGGGCAGCACTGAAGCTTTCTTT
V gene: TRBV19; clone size: few; J gene: TRBJ2-7; D gene: TRBD1; CDR3 protein: CASSLETGPTYEQYF; CDR3 DNA: TGTGCCAGTAGTCTAGAGACAGGGCCGACCTACGAGCAGTACTTC
V gene: TRBV25-1; clone size: few; J gene: TRBJ1-6; D gene: -; CDR3 protein: CASSESLSGSPLHF; CDR3 DNA: TGTGCCAGCAGTGAAAGTTTGAGTGGTTCACCCCTCCACTTT
V gene: TRBV18; clone size: -; J gene: TRBJ2-7; D gene: -; CDR3 protein: CASSPGGMGYEQYF; CDR3 DNA: TGTGCCAGCTCACCAGGAGGGATGGGCTACGAGCAGTACTTC
V gene: TRBV7-9; clone size: -; J gene: TRBJ2-1; D gene: TRBD2; CDR3 protein: CASSSKRGIYNEQFF; CDR3 DNA: TGTGCCAGCAGCTCTAAGCGGGGGATTTACAATGAGCAGTTCTTC
V gene: TRBV7-9; clone size: once; J gene: TRBJ1-1; D gene: -; CDR3 protein: CASSLDGQLNTEAFF; CDR3 DNA: TGTGCCAGCAGCTTAGACGGACAGCTGAACACTGAAGCTTTCTTT
V gene: TRBV18; clone size: -; J gene: TRBJ1-1; D gene: -; CDR3 protein: CASSPGALVNTEAFF; CDR3 DNA: TGTGCCAGCTCACCGGGGGCACTGGTGAACACTGAAGCTTTCTTT
V gene: TRBV18; clone size: -; J gene: TRBJ2-3; D gene: TRBD2; CDR3 protein: CASSPRRRAGEADTQYF; CDR3 DNA: TGTGCCAGCTCACCTCGCAGGAGGGCGGGAGAGGCAGATACGCAGTATTTT
V gene: TRBV30; clone size: -; J gene: TRBJ2-1; D gene: -; CDR3 protein: CAWSTKYNEQFF; CDR3 DNA: TGTGCCTGGAGTACCAAGTACAATGAGCAGTTCTTC
V gene: TRBV5-6; clone size: -; J gene: TRBJ2-7; D gene: TRBD1; CDR3 protein: CASSWYGSGTGVEQYF; CDR3 DNA: TGTGCCAGCAGCTGGTACGGGTCTGGGACAGGGGTCGAGCAGTACTTC
V gene: TRBV4-3; clone size: -; J gene: TRBJ1-5; D gene: TRBD1; CDR3 protein: CASSQDGTGGVQPQHF; CDR3 DNA: TGCGCCAGCAGCCAAGATGGGACAGGGGGAGTTCAGCCCCAGCATTTT
V gene: TRBV28; clone size: -; J gene: TRBJ2-7; D gene: TRBD1; CDR3 protein: CASSLVDRVNYEQYF; CDR3 DNA: TGTGCCAGCAGCCTCGTCGACAGGGTGAACTACGAGCAGTACTTC
V gene: TRBV5-1; clone size: -; J gene: TRBJ2-2; D gene: TRBD1; CDR3 protein: CASSPARTGGPDGELFF; CDR3 DNA: TGCGCCAGCAGCCCCGCCCGGACAGGGGGCCCCGACGGGGAGCTGTTTTTT
V gene: TRBV7-2; clone size: -; J gene: TRBJ2-3; D gene: TRBD1; CDR3 protein: CASSRGQGRPDTQYF; CDR3 DNA: TGTGCCAGCAGCCGGGGACAGGGGAGACCAGATACGCAGTATTTT
V gene: TRBV7-6; clone size: -; J gene: TRBJ2-1; D gene: -; CDR3 protein: CASSRWAGAPSYNEQFF; CDR3 DNA: TGTGCCAGCAGCCGCTGGGCCGGGGCCCCGTCCTACAATGAGCAGTTCTTC
V gene: TRBV28; clone size: -; J gene: TRBJ2-1; D gene: TRBD2; CDR3 protein: CASTPGTSGRRGQFF; CDR3 DNA: TGTGCCAGCACCCCCGGGACTAGCGGGAGGAGGGGGCAGTTCTTC
V gene: TRBV19; clone size: -; J gene: TRBJ2-7; D gene: TRBD1; CDR3 protein: CASSMAGTGFHEQYF; CDR3 DNA: TGTGCCAGTAGTATGGCCGGGACAGGATTCCACGAGCAGTACTTC
V gene: TRBV7-8; clone size: -; J gene: TRBJ2-7; D gene: -; CDR3 protein: CASSDSYEQYF; CDR3 DNA: TGTGCCAGCAGCGATTCCTACGAGCAGTACTTC
V gene: TRBV7-2; clone size: -; J gene: TRBJ2-5; D gene: -; CDR3 protein: CASSPGLRVQETQYF; CDR3 DNA: TGTGCCAGCAGCCCTGGACTGCGGGTACAAGAGACCCAGTACTTC
V gene: TRBV5-1; clone size: -; J gene: TRBJ2-2; D gene: -; CDR3 protein: CASSLGINSEHTGELFF; CDR3 DNA: TGCGCCAGCAGCTTGGGAATAAACAGTGAGCACACCGGGGAGCTGTTTTTT
V gene: TRBV30; clone size: -; J gene: TRBJ1-1; D gene: -; CDR3 protein: CASTGTEAFF; CDR3 DNA: TGTGCATCGACGGGCACTGAAGCTTTCTTT
V gene: TRBV7-2; clone size: few; J gene: TRBJ1-1; D gene: -; CDR3 protein: CASSLNTEAFF; CDR3 DNA: TGTGCCAGCAGCTTGAACACTGAAGCTTTCTTT
V gene: TRBV5-1; clone size: -; J gene: TRBJ1-2; D gene: -; CDR3 protein: CASSPSTNSDGPYGYTF; CDR3 DNA: TGCGCCAGCAGCCCCTCAACCAACAGCGATGGGCCCTATGGCTACACCTTC
V gene: TRBV30; clone size: few; J gene: TRBJ1-5; D gene: -; CDR3 protein: CAWSVLGQPSQPQHF; CDR3 DNA: TGTGCCTGGAGTGTACTGGGACAACCAAGCCAGCCCCAGCATTTT
V gene: TRBV2; clone size: -; J gene: TRBJ1-2; D gene: TRBD1; CDR3 protein: CASRLMAGQKGDGYTF; CDR3 DNA: TGTGCCAGCAGACTCATGGCGGGACAGAAGGGAGATGGCTACACCTTC
V gene: TRBV4-3; clone size: -; J gene: TRBJ2-7; D gene: TRBD1; CDR3 protein: CASSYHRGRVNEQYF; CDR3 DNA: TGCGCCAGCAGTTACCACAGGGGGCGAGTGAACGAGCAGTACTTC
V gene: TRBV5-8; clone size: -; J gene: TRBJ1-2; D gene: -; CDR3 protein: CASSIREGNYGYTF; CDR3 DNA: TGTGCCAGCAGCATCCGAGAGGGGAACTATGGCTACACCTTC
V gene: TRBV5-1; clone size: once; J gene: TRBJ2-1; D gene: -; CDR3 protein: CASSLGLGNNEQFF; CDR3 DNA: TGCGCCAGCAGCCTGGGACTGGGAAACAATGAGCAGTTCTTC
V gene: TRBV19; clone size: -; J gene: TRBJ1-1; D gene: -; CDR3 protein: CASSIVEGIAGTEAFF; CDR3 DNA: TGTGCCAGTAGTATCGTAGAGGGGATCGCTGGCACTGAAGCTTTCTTT
V gene: TRBV27; clone size: -; J gene: TRBJ2-7; D gene: -; CDR3 protein: CASSLDRTGSYEQYF; CDR3 DNA: TGTGCCAGCAGTTTAGACAGGACCGGATCCTACGAGCAGTACTTC
V gene: TRBV28; clone size: -; J gene: TRBJ1-6; D gene: TRBD1; CDR3 protein: CASSFGDRGSSYNSPLHF; CDR3 DNA: TGTGCCAGCAGTTTTGGAGACAGGGGAAGCTCCTATAATTCACCCCTCCACTTT
V gene: TRBV10-1; clone size: once; J gene: TRBJ2-7; D gene: -; CDR3 protein: CASQRQVNYEQYF; CDR3 DNA: TGCGCCAGCCAAAGACAGGTTAACTACGAGCAGTACTTC
V gene: TRBV27; clone size: -; J gene: TRBJ2-5; D gene: -; CDR3 protein: CASKKMREGDRQETQYF; CDR3 DNA: TGTGCCAGCAAGAAAATGAGGGAGGGTGACAGGCAAGAGACCCAGTACTTC